These T cell receptor beta chains were read from a single sample in a study of blood T cell repertoires in COVID-19. Sequenced by immunoSEQ multiplex PCR; TCRdb stores in-frame clones only, minus some. The sample contains 280,000 or so clones, 85% of which appear only once. Sample: PBMCs or T cells enriched from blood (not recorded which). The receptors originated from a woman aged 45-65 years who had recovered from COVID-19. Both conserved end residues are trimmed from each CDR3. A D gene is named only where the DNA matches it firmly.

TRBV13	TRBD1	13	ASSLRQGSTDTQY
TRBV15	-	11	ATSREQIYGYT
TRBV18	-	12	ASSPLLSGEKLF
TRBV4-1	-	14	ASSQDSRGANQPQH
TRBV27	-	18	ASSFSTPVRWGGQSTEAF
TRBV9	-	11	ASSNRDAYGYT
TRBV6-5	-	11	ASSYHLNQPQH
TRBV5-4	TRBD2	14	ASSFLAGDGTDTQY
TRBV14	TRBD1	11	ASSRTGETEAF
TRBV11-2	-	12	ASRPRRDLTEAF
TRBV18	-	12	ASSPRQVNYGYT
TRBV5-5	TRBD1	12	ASSRDRGFQPQH
TRBV9	TRBD1	10	ASSGQGDEQY
TRBV6-1	TRBD1	13	ASSDQGVVNSPLH
TRBV7-2	TRBD1	14	ASSEISGTGGGTQY
TRBV16	TRBD1	11	ASSWTGGTEAF
TRBV30	-	9	AWRRTAEAF
TRBV5-1	TRBD1	12	ASSQDRLQETQY
TRBV5-1	TRBD2	13	ASADKAGGTDTQY
TRBV7-9	-	13	ASSLGLARTGELF
TRBV14	TRBD1	9	ASSHGTGQY
TRBV9	-	12	ASSAVQNNYGYT
TRBV25-1	TRBD1	13	ASSDPGQGRYGYT
TRBV10-1	TRBD1	11	ASSPGTGYGYT
TRBV30	-	11	AWRVQGTTEAF
TRBV5-1	TRBD1	16	ASSQKTGESSYNSPLH
TRBV6-5	-	12	ASSYYNSEGKQF
TRBV5-5	-	11	ASSPGLDYGYT
TRBV15	-	13	ATSRDRYSGNTIY
TRBV2	TRBD1	15	ASSGEQGRYSNQPQH
TRBV27	-	12	ASSKTRGRETQY
TRBV7-9	TRBD1	16	ASSPAGGQSSYNSPLH
TRBV7-2	-	11	ASSFEGSTEAF
TRBV10-1	TRBD1	13	ASSRSRDRDTEAF
TRBV2	-	12	ASSSDSSNQPQH
TRBV6-5	-	13	ASSPVGGLNTEAF
TRBV7-2	TRBD2	14	ASSLLAGANTGELF
TRBV7-9	TRBD1	14	ASSSPRLTGYNEQF
TRBV6-2/TRBV6-3	-	14	ASSLMAGGANYGYT
TRBV11-3	-	12	ASSPRGPNTEAF
TRBV5-1	TRBD1	14	ASSPDGTDINYGYT
TRBV19	TRBD1	12	ASSRGQAGYEQY
TRBV27	-	13	ASSAKPTGNYGYT
TRBV6-5	-	11	ASSYGRGTEAF
TRBV28	-	13	ASRTSTGTGNTIY
TRBV11-3	-	12	ASSLDARLPEQF
TRBV4-1	-	14	ASSYYTGRTYNEQF
TRBV28	-	10	AAQNPNSPLH
TRBV5-4	TRBD2	13	ASSPGGSSYNEQF
TRBV30	TRBD2	11	ASPGGALSEQF
TRBV2	TRBD1	12	ASNLDRGGTEAF
TRBV11-2	TRBD1	13	ASSFWTGGVDGYT
TRBV19	TRBD1	14	ASSIEGTGDDEKLF
TRBV6-5	TRBD1	12	ASRRGQGDYGYT
TRBV19	-	10	ASSIQGYEQY
TRBV29-1	TRBD2	13	SVGPRLAALNEQF
TRBV5-4	-	12	ASSLDSSNQPQH
TRBV18	-	12	ASSPPTNSYEQY
TRBV27	-	15	ASSLFGRTESLGGYT